These 20 T cell receptor beta chains came from one sample sequenced in a study of blood T cell repertoires in COVID-19 (dated by TCRdb to the early 2020s). Library preparation was by the immunoSEQ multiplex PCR assay. TCRdb stores this immuneACCESS table with in-frame sequences only. Part of the clones is absent; in the studies checked, under half of the shortfall reflects unresolved V genes, and no reason is known for the rest. This sample is represented by about 200,000 clones; about 86% of them were singletons. The ten largest clonotypes hold approximately 7.9% of the sample. Sequencing was performed on PBMCs or T cells enriched from blood (not recorded which). The source is a man aged 40-49 years who had recovered from COVID-19.

The V call is TRBV18, the J call TRBJ1-1, with 12 nucleotides matching TRBD1. The germline V gene has CDR1 KGHSH and CDR2 LQKENI. The ends lost 3 bases at V and 3 bases at J; junction bases unmatched: 11. The CDR3 spans 18 residues. Here the CDR3 reads CASSPASRDRGRHTEAFF. CDR3 coding DNA: TGTGCCAGCTCACCTGCCTCCCGGGACAGGGGGCGTCACACTGAAGCTTTCTTT.

The chain links TRBV5-1 to TRBJ1-3; D uncertain. The V end lost 5 bases, the J end lost 4 bases, and 10 bases lay between the germline ends. From germline, CDR1 is SGHRS and CDR2 YFSETQ. The CDR3 spans 13 residues. The chain's CDR3 is CASSPSAGNTIYF. The CDR3 DNA is TGCGCCAGCAGTCCTTCAGCGGGAAACACCATATATTTT.

V usage is TRBV2 and J usage is TRBJ1-6, with D perhaps TRBD1 (5 bases). Germline lookup yields CDR1 SNHLY and CDR2 FYNNEI. The CDR3 contains 14 residues. The ends were cut back, 6 bases at V and 7 bases at J, with 13 bases in the middle. The CDR3 here is CASRDGGWNSPLHF. The CDR3 bases are TGTGCCAGCAGGGACGGGGGGTGGAATTCACCCCTCCACTTT.

As DNA, the CDR3 is TGTGCCAGCAGTTACTCGGGCGATCGCGTGTATGGCTACACCTTC. Translation gives CASSYSGDRVYGYTF. The V gene is TRBV6-5, the J gene TRBJ1-2; the D is unclear. The CDR3 consists of 15 residues. Germline V gives CDR1 MNHEY, CDR2 SVGAGI. Trimming left V 0 bases short and J 5 bases short, with 13 bases between.

The rearrangement joins TRBV11-2 to TRBJ2-1; 10 nucleotides line up with TRBD2. Trimming cost V 5 bases and J 8 bases; bases outside gene matches: 18. In germline, CDR1 is SGHAT, CDR2 FQNNGV. The CDR3 has 18 residues. CDR3 loop: CASSQGPGGLAGVYEQFF. Written as DNA, the CDR3 is TGTGCCAGCAGCCAAGGGCCCGGGGGGCTAGCGGGGGTATATGAGCAGTTCTTC.

The chain has TRBV12-3 or TRBV12-4 and TRBJ2-1, with D unclear. Trimming stripped 5 bases from V and 4 bases from J, with 6 bases between. This CDR3 comprises 12 residues. The CDR3 DNA reads as TGTGCCAGCAGTCCCCAATACAATGAGCAGTTCTTC. Its protein is CASSPQYNEQFF.

This clone showed up just once. The V and J genes are TRBV15 and TRBJ1-2; D not certain. The germline CDR1 and CDR2 sequences are LNHNV and YYDKDF (reference sequence). This CDR3 contains 12 residues. V shed 0 bases and J shed 5 bases, with 4 bases lying between them. The CDR3 bases are TGTGCCACCAGCAGAGATATATATGGCTACACCTTC. This codes for CATSRDIYGYTF. The variable domain in full, completed from reference TRBV15 and TRBJ1-2, reads DAMVIQNPRYQVTQFGKPVTLSCSQTLNHNVMYWYQQKSSQAPKLLFHYYDKDFNNEADTPDNFQSRRPNTSFCFLDIRSPGLGDTAMYLCATSRDIYGYTFGSGTRLTVV.

This clone occurred a few times. The chain has TRBV28 and TRBJ1-1, with 7 bases fitting TRBD1. CDR1 MDHEN and CDR2 SYDVKM come from the germline V gene. Trimming took 8 bases from V and 1 from J; bases not matched to a gene: 7. The CDR3 sequence is 14 residues long. The CDR3 spells CASSPWTGNTEAFF. CDR3 DNA: TGTGCCAGCTCCCCGTGGACAGGGAACACTGAAGCTTTCTTT.

The chain carries TRBV5-1 and TRBJ1-4; TRBD1 agrees at 7 bases. Germline loops: CDR1 SGHRS, CDR2 YFSETQ. V lost 0 bases, J lost 8 bases, and 4 bases stayed unmatched. The CDR3 covers 14 residues. DNA of the CDR3: TGCGCCAGCAGCTTGGAGGGGGCTGTGGAAAAACTGTTTTTT. Amino acid sequence: CASSLEGAVEKLFF.

J is TRBJ1-6 and V is TRBV30; a weak D match, TRBD1 (6 bases). CDR3 length: 13 residues. Trimming removed 5 bases from V and 11 bases from J, with 16 bases in between. The germline V gene encodes CDR1 GTSNPN and CDR2 SVGIG (reference sequence). The CDR3 sequence is CAWAGANPAPLHF. In DNA, the CDR3 is TGTGCCTGGGCAGGGGCTAATCCGGCACCCCTCCACTTT.

This clone was recorded once. The CDR3 sequence is CAISEAGVTTQYF. Here the CDR3 DNA reads TGTGCCATCAGTGAAGCGGGGGTCACTACCCAGTACTTC. V usage is TRBV10-3 and J usage is TRBJ2-5; TRBD2 matches 8 bases. Per germline, CDR1 ENHRY and CDR2 SYGVKD. CDR3 length: 13 residues. Unmatched junction bases numbered 5, after V lost 3 bases and J lost 8 bases.

The J gene is TRBJ2-2, the V gene TRBV4-2, with TRBD2 identical over 10 bases. V was pared by 5 bases and J by 2 bases, with 8 bases of the junction left unmatched. Germline CDR1 LGHNA, CDR2 YNFKEQ. The CDR3 consists of 17 residues. CDR3 sequence: CASSSGLAGANTGELFF. In DNA form, the CDR3 reads TGTGCCAGCAGCTCCGGTCTAGCGGGGGCCAACACCGGGGAGCTGTTTTTT.

This chain links TRBV30 with TRBJ1-3; possible D gene TRBD1, 5 bases. Germline V CDR1 and CDR2: GTSNPN, SVGIG (reference sequence). V dropped 0 bases and J dropped 1 base, with 10 bases sitting between them. The CDR3 is 15 residues long. The CDR3: CAWSVGSGSGNTIYF. The DNA for the CDR3 is TGTGCCTGGAGTGTGGGGTCAGGGTCTGGAAACACCATATATTTT.

This sequence joins TRBV11-2 and TRBJ2-3; 9 bases are shared with TRBD2. The CDR3 consists of 15 residues. Trimming removed 5 bases from V and 3 bases from J; junction bases left unmatched: 6. The germline V gene has CDR1 SGHAT and CDR2 FQNNGV. The CDR3 nucleotides are TGTGCCAGCAGCCCGGGACTAGCTAAAACAGATACGCAGTATTTT. This codes for CASSPGLAKTDTQYF. The whole variable domain, filled in from reference TRBV11-2 and TRBJ2-3, reads EAGVAQSPRYKIIEKRQSVAFWCNPISGHATLYWYQQILGQGPKLLIQFQNNGVVDDSQLPKDRFSAERLKGVDSTLKIQPAKLEDSAVYLCASSPGLAKTDTQYFGPGTRLTVL.

This chain joins TRBV21-1 and TRBJ1-1. TRBV21-1 is an annotated pseudogene. The CDR3 length is 14 residues. The DNA of the CDR3 is TGTGCCAGCAGCCCCAGGAGGTCGAACACTGAAGCTTTCTTT. Its translation is CASSPRRSNTEAFF.

The chain links TRBV7-2 to TRBJ2-2, with 8 bases identical to TRBD1. Losses at the gene ends were 5 bases for V and 5 bases for J; bases not matched to a gene: 10. CDR1 and CDR2 (germline): SGHTA, FQGNSA. The CDR3 spans 16 residues. The CDR3 loop reads CASSPNQGALTGELFF. CDR3 coding DNA: TGTGCCAGCAGCCCTAATCAGGGGGCGCTGACCGGGGAGCTGTTTTTT.

This clone is a singleton in its sample. The rearrangement joins TRBV5-5 to TRBJ1-3; TRBD1 agrees at 7 bases. The germline V gene has CDR1 SGHKS and CDR2 YYEKEE (reference sequence). V lost 4 bases and J lost 1; bases outside the gene matches: 20. The CDR3 runs to 20 residues. DNA of the CDR3: TGTGCCAGCAGCCGAACCTGGGACAGCTTGGGGGGAGTATCTGGAAACACCATATATTTT. Its translation is CASSRTWDSLGGVSGNTIYF.

This clone was counted once. J is TRBJ2-1 and V is TRBV5-1, with D uncertain. CDR1 and CDR2 (germline): SGHRS, YFSETQ. The length of the CDR3 is 11 residues. Trimming stripped 4 bases from V and 5 bases from J, with 4 bases between. The CDR3 reads CASSIDNEQFF. The CDR3 DNA follows: TGCGCCAGCAGCATAGACAATGAGCAGTTCTTC. Full variable domain (remainder filled in from reference TRBV5-1 and TRBJ2-1): KAGVTQTPRYLIKTRGQQVTLSCSPISGHRSVSWYQQTPGQGLQFLFEYFSETQRNKGNFPGRFSGRQFSNSRSEMNVSTLELGDSALYLCASSIDNEQFFGPGTRLTVL.

The CDR3 sequence is CASSERGGAQETQYF. The CDR3 coding sequence is TGTGCCAGCAGTGAACGAGGGGGGGCACAAGAGACCCAGTACTTC. This chain links TRBV25-1 with TRBJ2-5, with a possible D match to TRBD2 (7 bases). Germline V gives CDR1 MGHDK, CDR2 SYGVNS. The CDR3 has 15 amino acids. V lost 2 bases and J 2 bases, leaving 12 bases between the germline ends.

The chain combines TRBV6-5 with TRBJ1-5; D uncertain. V shed 3 bases and J shed 1 base, with 7 bases lying between them. This CDR3 comprises 14 residues. Germline lookup yields CDR1 MNHEY and CDR2 SVGAGI. The CDR3 DNA reads as TGTGCCAGCAGTTATTCCAGGAGCAATCAGCCCCAGCATTTT. It is translated as CASSYSRSNQPQHF.